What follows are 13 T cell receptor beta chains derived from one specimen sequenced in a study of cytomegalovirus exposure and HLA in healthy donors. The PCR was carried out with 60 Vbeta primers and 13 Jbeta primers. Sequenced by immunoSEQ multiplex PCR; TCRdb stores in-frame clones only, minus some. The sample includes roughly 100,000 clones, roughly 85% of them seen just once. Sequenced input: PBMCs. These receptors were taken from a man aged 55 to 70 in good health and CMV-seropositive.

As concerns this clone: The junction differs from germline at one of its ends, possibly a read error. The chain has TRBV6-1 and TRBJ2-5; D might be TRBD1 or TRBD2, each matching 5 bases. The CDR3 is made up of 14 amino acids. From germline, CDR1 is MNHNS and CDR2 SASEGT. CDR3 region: CAGSEGAGQETQYF. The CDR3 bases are TGTGCCGGCAGTGAAGGGGCGGGCCAAGAGACCCAGTACTTC.

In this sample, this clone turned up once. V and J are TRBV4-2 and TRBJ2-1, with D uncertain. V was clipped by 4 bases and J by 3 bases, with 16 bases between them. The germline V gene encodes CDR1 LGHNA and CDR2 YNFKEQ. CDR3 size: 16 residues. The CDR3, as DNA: TGTGCCAGCAGCCTCCTCTCACAGTTAAGCTACAATGAGCAGTTCTTC. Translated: CASSLLSQLSYNEQFF.

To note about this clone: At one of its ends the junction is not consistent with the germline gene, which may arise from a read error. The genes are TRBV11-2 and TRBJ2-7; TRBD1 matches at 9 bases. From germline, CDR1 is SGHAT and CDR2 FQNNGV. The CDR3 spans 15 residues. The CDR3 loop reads CASSQETGGSYEQHF. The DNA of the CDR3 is TGTGCCAGCAGCCAAGAGACAGGGGGGTCCTACGAGCAGCACTTC.

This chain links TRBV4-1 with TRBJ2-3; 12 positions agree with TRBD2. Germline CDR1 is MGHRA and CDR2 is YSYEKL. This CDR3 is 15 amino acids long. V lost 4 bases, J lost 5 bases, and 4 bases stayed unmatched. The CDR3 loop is CASSPSGGAVDTQYF. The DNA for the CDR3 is TGCGCCAGCAGCCCTAGCGGGGGGGCCGTAGATACGCAGTATTTT.

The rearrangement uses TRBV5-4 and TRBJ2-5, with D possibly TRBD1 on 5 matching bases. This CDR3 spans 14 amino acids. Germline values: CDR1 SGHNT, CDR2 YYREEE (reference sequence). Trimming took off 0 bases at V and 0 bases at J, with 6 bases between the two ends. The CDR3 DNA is TGTGCCAGCAGCTTGGGACAGTACCAAGAGACCCAGTACTTC. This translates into CASSLGQYQETQYF.

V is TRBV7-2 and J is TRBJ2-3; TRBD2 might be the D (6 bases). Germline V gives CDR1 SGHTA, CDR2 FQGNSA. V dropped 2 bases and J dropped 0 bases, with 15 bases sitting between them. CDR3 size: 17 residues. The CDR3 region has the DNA TGTGCCAGCAGCTTACAACCAGCGGGCTTTAGCACAGATACGCAGTATTTT. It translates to CASSLQPAGFSTDTQYF.

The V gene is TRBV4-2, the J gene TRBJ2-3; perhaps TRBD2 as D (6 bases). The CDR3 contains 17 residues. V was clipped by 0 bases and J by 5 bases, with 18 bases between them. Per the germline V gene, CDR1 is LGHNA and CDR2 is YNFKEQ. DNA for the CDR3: TGTGCCAGCAGCCAAGAAGGATTTAGCGGCTCCGGAGATACGCAGTATTTT. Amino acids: CASSQEGFSGSGDTQYF.

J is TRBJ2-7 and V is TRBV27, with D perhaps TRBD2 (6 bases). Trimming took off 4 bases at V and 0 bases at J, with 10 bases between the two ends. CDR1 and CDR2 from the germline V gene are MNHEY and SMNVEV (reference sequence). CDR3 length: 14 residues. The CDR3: CASSSDGGSYEQYF. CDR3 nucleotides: TGTGCCAGCAGTTCCGACGGGGGCTCCTACGAGCAGTACTTC.

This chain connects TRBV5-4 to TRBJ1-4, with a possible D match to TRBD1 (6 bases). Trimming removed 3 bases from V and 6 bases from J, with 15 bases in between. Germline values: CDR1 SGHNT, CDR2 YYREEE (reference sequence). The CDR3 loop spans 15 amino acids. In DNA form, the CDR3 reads TGTGCCAGCAGCTCGAACACCAGGGGTTATGAAAAACTGTTTTTT. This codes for CASSSNTRGYEKLFF.

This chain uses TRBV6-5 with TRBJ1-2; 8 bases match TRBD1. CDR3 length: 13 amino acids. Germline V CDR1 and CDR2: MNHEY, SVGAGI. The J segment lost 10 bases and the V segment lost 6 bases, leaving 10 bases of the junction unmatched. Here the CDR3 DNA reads TGTGCCAGCAGCACACTCCTGGACAGGGCCTACACCTTC. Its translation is CASSTLLDRAYTF.

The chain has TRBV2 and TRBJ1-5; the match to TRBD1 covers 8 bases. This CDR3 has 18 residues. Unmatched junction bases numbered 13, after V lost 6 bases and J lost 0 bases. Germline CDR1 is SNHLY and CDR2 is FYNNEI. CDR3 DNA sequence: TGTGCCAGCAGCTTACAGGGGGGCGGGGGATATAGCAATCAGCCCCAGCATTTT. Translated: CASSLQGGGGYSNQPQHF.

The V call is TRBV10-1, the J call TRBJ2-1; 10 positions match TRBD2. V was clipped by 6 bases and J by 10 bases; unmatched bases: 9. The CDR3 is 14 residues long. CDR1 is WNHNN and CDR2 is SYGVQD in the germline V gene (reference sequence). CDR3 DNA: TGCGCCAGCAGGGATAGCGGGGGGCTCGGAGAGCAGTTCTTC. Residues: CASRDSGGLGEQFF.

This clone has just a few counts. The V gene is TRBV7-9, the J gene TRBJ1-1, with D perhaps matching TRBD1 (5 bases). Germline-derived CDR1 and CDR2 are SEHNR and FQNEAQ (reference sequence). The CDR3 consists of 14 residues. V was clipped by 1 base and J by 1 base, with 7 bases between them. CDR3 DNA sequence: TGTGCCAGCAGCTTAGTTGGGGCGAACACTGAAGCTTTCTTT. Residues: CASSLVGANTEAFF. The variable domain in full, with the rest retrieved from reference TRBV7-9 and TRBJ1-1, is DTGVSQNPRHKITKRGQNVTFRCDPISEHNRLYWYRQTLGQGPEFLTYFQNEAQLEKSRLLSDRFSAERPKGSFSTLEIQRTEQGDSAMYLCASSLVGANTEAFFGQGTRLTVV.